This T cell receptor (beta chain) was recorded in a study of regulatory T cells in long-lasting Graves disease. Across the study: Antithyroid drug intake by newly diagnosed Graves' patients had lasted under 3 months. General study points: Accuracy may have suffered from the small sample size.

Ten or more counts support this clonotype. The antigen remains unidentified. The CDR3 is 14 residues long. In germline, CDR1 is SEHNR, CDR2 FQNEAQ (reference sequence). V gave up 5 bases and J gave up 3 bases, with 13 bases separating them. Regarding time point: newly diagnosed GD, antithyroid drugs for less than 3 months. Preparation of the TCR library used RNA extracted from PBMCs. To make TCR beta libraries, researchers used iRepertoire HTBI primers and Arm-PCR of CDR3 regions. TCRdb re-derived calls from the multiplex PCR reads in MiXCR, one entry per CDR3 protein. Of some 410,000 distinct CDR3 sequences listed, approximately 16% were seen once; the top ten hold roughly 10%. The data were also submitted as part of a second study, on T cells in Graves' hyperthyroidism and ophthalmopathy. In that study: The HTBI primer set was used in a first-round RT-PCR of the TCR CDR3.

The sequencing used peripheral blood mononuclear cells (PBMCs), collected at new diagnosis, from a patient treated with antithyroid drugs. This TCR came from a woman aged 25-40 years with Graves disease. The V and J genes are TRBV7-9 and TRBJ1-1; unclear D gene. This chain's CDR3 is CASSLGPEHTEAFF. The DNA of the CDR3 is TGTGCCAGCAGCCTCGGACCGGAACACACTGAAGCTTTCTTT.